This record looks at one TCR beta chain sequence and its context. The sample comes from a study of blood T cell repertoires in COVID-19. Turning to the study itself: Donors in the United States, Italy and Spain gave samples during acute or convalescent COVID-19. T cells, B-cell-depleted T cells, or PBMCs provided the cDNA or gDNA that served as material.

After removal of 3 bases from V and 12 bases from J, the junction contained 17 bases not matched to a gene. The CDR3 covers 16 residues. Germline V gene lookup returns CDR1 MDHEN and CDR2 SYDVKM. Original data processing: Estimated nucleated cell counts came from reference gene primer amplification. Data came from immunoSEQ multiplex PCR; TCRdb stores just in-frame clones and leaves some out. V and J calls and clone size are as listed in that table; D and trimming were resolved from the DNA. The sample has 350,000 or so clones, around 87% seen once. Those enrolled in Seattle joined during active infection and were followed longitudinally afterward.

The clonotype was recovered from a woman aged 25 to 39 with COVID-19, enrolled during active disease. Input material: peripheral blood. V is TRBV28 and J is TRBJ2-3; 8 bases fit TRBD2. CDR3 DNA sequence: TGTGCCAGCAGTTTGGGCGGAAGTGTAGCGGGGAGGGACCAGTATTTT. Translation: CASSLGGSVAGRDQYF. The full variable domain, completed using reference TRBV28 and TRBJ2-3, is DVKVTQSSRYLVKRTGEKVFLECVQDMDHENMFWYRQDPGLGLRLIYFSYDVKMKEKGDIPEGYSVSREKKERFSLILESASTNQTSMYLCASSLGGSVAGRDQYFGPGTRLTVL.